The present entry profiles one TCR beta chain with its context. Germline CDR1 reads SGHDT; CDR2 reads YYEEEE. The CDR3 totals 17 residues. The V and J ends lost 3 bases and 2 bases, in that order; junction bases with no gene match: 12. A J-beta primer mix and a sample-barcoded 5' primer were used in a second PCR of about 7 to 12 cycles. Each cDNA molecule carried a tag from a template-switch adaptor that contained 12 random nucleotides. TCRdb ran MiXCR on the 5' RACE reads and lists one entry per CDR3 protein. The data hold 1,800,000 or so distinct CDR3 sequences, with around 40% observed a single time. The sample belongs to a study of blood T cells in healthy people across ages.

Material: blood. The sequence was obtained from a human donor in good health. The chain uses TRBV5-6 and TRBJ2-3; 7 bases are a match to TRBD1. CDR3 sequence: CASSSIQGIYLTDTQYF. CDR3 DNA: TGTGCCAGCAGCTCCATACAGGGGATTTATCTCACAGATACGCAGTATTTT.